This T cell receptor (beta chain) was observed in a study of blood T cell repertoires in COVID-19. Looking at the study overall: In each case, the material was cDNA or gDNA derived from T cells, B-cell-depleted T cells, or PBMCs.

Per the original data handling: Amplification of reference gene primers was used by the study to estimate nucleated cell counts. Method: immunoSEQ multiplex PCR; TCRdb's copy keeps in-frame clones and lacks some. The V and J calls and the clone size are those of that table, but D and trimming were determined from the DNA. The sample contains roughly 190,000 clones, 80% of which appear only once. The CDR3 totals 16 residues. Unmatched junction bases numbered 10, after V lost 6 bases and J lost 2 bases. The germline gives CDR1 SGHAT, CDR2 FQNNGV. Material: peripheral blood. This clonotype was sampled from a man in his fifties or sixties with acute or convalescent COVID-19. This chain joins TRBV11-2 and TRBJ2-7; 10 positions agree with TRBD1. DNA for the CDR3: TGTGCCAGCAGTCTCGATCGGGGACAGGGGCCCTACGAGCAGTACTTC. Translated, it gives CASSLDRGQGPYEQYF.